Shown below are 9 T cell receptor beta chains from a single sample sequenced in a study of beta chain features in type 1 diabetes. The entirety of the isolated RNA underwent reverse transcription, so expressed TCRB transcripts were sequenced. Assay: immunoSEQ multiplex PCR; the TCRdb copy retains only in-frame clones and omits some. The sample carries some 150,000 clones, roughly 10% recorded once. Overall study findings and caveats: Across all four CD4+ subsets, people with type 1 diabetes showed modestly shorter TCRB CDR3s.

Their antigen targets remain unknown. The sequenced material came from central memory CD4+ T cells from blood. The receptors here all came from a woman aged 30 to 39 with type 1 diabetes.

The J gene is TRBJ1-1, the V gene TRBV5-6; D perhaps matches TRBD1 (5 bases). V lost 0 bases and J 1 base, leaving 13 bases between the germline ends. The CDR3 has 16 amino acids. The germline V gene has CDR1 SGHDT and CDR2 YYEEEE. CDR3 nucleotide sequence: TGTGCCAGCAGCTTGGGTGGTTCCACAGGGAACACTGAAGCTTTCTTT. As protein: CASSLGGSTGNTEAFF.

The chain recombines TRBV7-9 with TRBJ1-3; D possibly corresponds to TRBD1 (6 bases). In germline, CDR1 is SEHNR, CDR2 FQNEAQ (reference sequence). The CDR3 covers 17 residues. V was trimmed by 2 bases and J by 0 bases, leaving 14 bases between them. The CDR3 spells CASSLWQGTTSGNTIYF. Here the CDR3 DNA reads TGTGCCAGCAGCTTATGGCAGGGGACAACCTCTGGAAACACCATATATTTT.

The chain uses TRBV7-3 and TRBJ2-3; 9 bases align to TRBD1. The germline V gene encodes CDR1 SGHTA and CDR2 FQGTGA. Trimming cost V 5 bases and J 4 bases; bases outside gene matches: 7. The CDR3 runs 15 residues. For the CDR3, the DNA is TGTGCCAGCAGCCGGACAGGGGATGGCTCAGATACGCAGTATTTT. As protein: CASSRTGDGSDTQYF.

This clone turned up a few times. This chain links TRBV29-1 with TRBJ2-1, with D hard to call. Germline CDR1 reads SQVTM; CDR2 reads ANQGSEA. The CDR3 has 12 amino acids. V was cut by 0 bases and J by 6 bases, with 6 bases left in between. The CDR3 region is CSVEDLANEQFF. CDR3 sequence (DNA): TGCAGCGTTGAAGATTTAGCCAATGAGCAGTTCTTC.

This clone was counted only a few times. V and J are TRBV7-6 and TRBJ1-1, with D perhaps TRBD1 (5 bases). The germline gives CDR1 SGHVS, CDR2 FNYEAQ. The CDR3 extends over 13 amino acids. V shed 5 bases and J shed 6 bases, with 13 bases lying between them. CDR3: CASSQIQGAEAFF. DNA for the CDR3: TGTGCCAGCAGCCAGATTCAGGGCGCTGAAGCTTTCTTT.

Only a few counts were recorded for this clone. The rearrangement links TRBV10-3 to TRBJ2-7; 7 bases agree with TRBD1. The CDR3 length is 14 residues. Per the germline V gene, CDR1 is ENHRY and CDR2 is SYGVKD. Trimming took 10 bases from V and 5 from J; bases not matched to a gene: 14. The DNA of the CDR3 is TGTGCCACTCTCCGGGACAGACCCCAAGACGAGCAGTACTTC. Protein: CATLRDRPQDEQYF.

The CDR3 reads CSVEVRRGAHNEQYF. CDR3 DNA sequence: TGCAGCGTTGAAGTCCGCAGGGGCGCGCATAACGAGCAGTACTTC. V and J are TRBV29-1 and TRBJ2-5; D perhaps matches TRBD1 (6 bases). Judging by the DNA end, TRBJ2-7 fits better; the J call may be wrong. There are 15 residues in the CDR3. Per the germline V gene, CDR1 is SQVTM and CDR2 is ANQGSEA.

The rearrangement joins TRBV9 to TRBJ1-2; 9 bases agree with TRBD1. The V segment lost 3 bases and the J segment 3 bases; nucleotides outside the gene matches: 3. Germline-derived CDR1 and CDR2 are SGDLS and YYNGEE. The CDR3 is 14 residues long. The CDR3 bases are TGTGCCAGCAGCGCGGGACAGGGAGACTATGGCTACACCTTC. Its protein is CASSAGQGDYGYTF.

This clone was seen a few times. The chain has TRBV18 and TRBJ1-2; unclear D gene. Trimming cost V 1 base and J 2 bases, with 8 bases left between them. The germline CDR1 and CDR2 sequences are KGHSH and LQKENI. The CDR3 runs 14 residues. This CDR3 is CASSPRGDNYGYTF. The CDR3 nucleotides read TGTGCCAGCTCACCACGCGGCGACAACTATGGCTACACCTTC.